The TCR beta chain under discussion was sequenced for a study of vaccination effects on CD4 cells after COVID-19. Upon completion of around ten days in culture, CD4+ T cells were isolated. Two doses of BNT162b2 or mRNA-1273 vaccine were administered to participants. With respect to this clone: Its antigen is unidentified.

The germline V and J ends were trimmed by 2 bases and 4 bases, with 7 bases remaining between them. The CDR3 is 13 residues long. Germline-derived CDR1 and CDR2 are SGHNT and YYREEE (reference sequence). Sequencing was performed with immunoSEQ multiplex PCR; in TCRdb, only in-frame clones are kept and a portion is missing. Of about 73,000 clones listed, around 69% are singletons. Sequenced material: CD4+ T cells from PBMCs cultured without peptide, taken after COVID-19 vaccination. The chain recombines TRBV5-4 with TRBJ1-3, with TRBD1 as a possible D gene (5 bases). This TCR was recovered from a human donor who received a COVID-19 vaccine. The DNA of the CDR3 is TGTGCCAGCAGCTTTGACAGCGGAAACACCATATATTTT. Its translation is CASSFDSGNTIYF.